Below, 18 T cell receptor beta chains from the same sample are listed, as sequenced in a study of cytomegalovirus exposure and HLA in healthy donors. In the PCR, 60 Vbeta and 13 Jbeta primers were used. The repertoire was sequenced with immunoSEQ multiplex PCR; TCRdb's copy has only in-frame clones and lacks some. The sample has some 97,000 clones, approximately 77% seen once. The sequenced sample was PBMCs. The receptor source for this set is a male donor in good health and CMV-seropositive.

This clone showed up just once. CDR3 DNA: TGTGCCTGGGCCCCTAACAGGGGTTCCTACAATGAGCAGTTCTTC. Translation gives CAWAPNRGSYNEQFF. This sequence joins TRBV30 and TRBJ2-1; 7 bases are shared with TRBD1. The length of the CDR3 is 15 residues. CDR1 and CDR2 (germline): GTSNPN, SVGIG (reference sequence). Trimming removed 5 bases from V and 1 base from J; junction bases left unmatched: 8.

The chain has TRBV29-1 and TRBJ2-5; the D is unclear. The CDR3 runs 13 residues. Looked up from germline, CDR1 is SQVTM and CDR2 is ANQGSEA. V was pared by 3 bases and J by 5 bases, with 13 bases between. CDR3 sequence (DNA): TGCAGCGTTGACGGTTCTGGAGTGGAGACCCAGTACTTC. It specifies CSVDGSGVETQYF.

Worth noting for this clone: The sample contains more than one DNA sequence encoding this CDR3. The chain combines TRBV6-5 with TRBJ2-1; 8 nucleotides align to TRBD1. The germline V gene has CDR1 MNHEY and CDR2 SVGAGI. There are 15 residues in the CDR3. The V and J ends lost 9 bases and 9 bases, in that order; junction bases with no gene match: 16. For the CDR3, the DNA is TGTGCCAGGCCTTCCGGGACAGGAGGCCCCAGTGAGCAGTTCTTC. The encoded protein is CARPSGTGGPSEQFF.

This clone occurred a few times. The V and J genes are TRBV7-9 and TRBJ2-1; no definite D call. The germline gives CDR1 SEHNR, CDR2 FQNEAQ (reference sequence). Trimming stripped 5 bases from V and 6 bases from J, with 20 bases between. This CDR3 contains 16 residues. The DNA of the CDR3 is TGTGCCAGCAGCGTCGTCGGTGCGGTGGTAGGCAATGAGCAGTTCTTC. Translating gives CASSVVGAVVGNEQFF.

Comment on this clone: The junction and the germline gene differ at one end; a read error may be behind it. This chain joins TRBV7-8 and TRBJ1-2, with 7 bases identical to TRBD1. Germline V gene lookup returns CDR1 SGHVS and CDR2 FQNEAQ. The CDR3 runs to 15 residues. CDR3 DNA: TGTGCCAGCAGCCTAGCCGGGACAGATAACTATGGCTACACCTTC. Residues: CASSLAGTDNYGYTF.

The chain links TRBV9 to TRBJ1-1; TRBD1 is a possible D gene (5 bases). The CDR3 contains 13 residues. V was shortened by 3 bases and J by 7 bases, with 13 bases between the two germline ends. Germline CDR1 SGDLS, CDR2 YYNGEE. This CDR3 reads CASSGTGSLEAFF. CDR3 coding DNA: TGTGCCAGCAGCGGCACAGGATCCCTTGAAGCTTTCTTT.

CDR3 protein: CASSRGTSGTRYEQYF. CDR3 in DNA: TGTGCCAGCAGCCGAGGGACTAGCGGGACCAGGTACGAGCAGTACTTC. V usage is TRBV5-4 and J usage is TRBJ2-7; 13 bases are a match to TRBD2. There are 16 residues in the CDR3. The germline V gene encodes CDR1 SGHNT and CDR2 YYREEE (reference sequence). The junction had 8 bases not matched to a gene; V was cut back by 4 bases and J by 4 bases. The entire variable domain, with the rest obtained from reference TRBV5-4 and TRBJ2-7, is as follows: ETGVTQSPTHLIKTRGQQVTLRCSSQSGHNTVSWYQQALGQGPQFIFQYYREEENGRGNFPPRFSGLQFPNYSSELNVNALELDDSALYLCASSRGTSGTRYEQYFGPGTRLTVT.

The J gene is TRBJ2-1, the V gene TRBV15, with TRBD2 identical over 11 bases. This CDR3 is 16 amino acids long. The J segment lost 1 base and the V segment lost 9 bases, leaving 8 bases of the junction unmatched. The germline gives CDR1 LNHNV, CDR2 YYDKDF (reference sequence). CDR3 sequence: CATNPSGGPSYNEQFF. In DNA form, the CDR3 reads TGTGCCACAAACCCTAGCGGGGGGCCTTCCTACAATGAGCAGTTCTTC.

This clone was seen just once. CDR3 nucleotide sequence: TGTGCCAGCGGGGGCCTATACGAGCAGTACTTC. It specifies CASGGLYEQYF. The gene calls are TRBV27 and TRBJ2-7; possibly TRBD1 for D (6 bases). V was clipped by 8 bases and J by 4 bases, with 9 bases between them. This CDR3 comprises 11 residues. Germline lookup yields CDR1 MNHEY and CDR2 SMNVEV (reference sequence).

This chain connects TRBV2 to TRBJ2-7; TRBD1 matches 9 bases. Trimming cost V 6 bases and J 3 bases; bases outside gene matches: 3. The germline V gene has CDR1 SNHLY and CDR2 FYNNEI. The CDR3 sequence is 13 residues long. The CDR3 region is CASRMTGGYEQYF. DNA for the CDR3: TGTGCCAGCAGAATGACAGGGGGCTACGAGCAGTACTTC. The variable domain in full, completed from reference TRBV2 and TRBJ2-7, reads EPEVTQTPSHQVTQMGQEVILRCVPISNHLYFYWYRQILGQKVEFLVSFYNNEISEKSEIFDDQFSVERPDGSNFTLKIRSTKLEDSAMYFCASRMTGGYEQYFGPGTRLTVT.

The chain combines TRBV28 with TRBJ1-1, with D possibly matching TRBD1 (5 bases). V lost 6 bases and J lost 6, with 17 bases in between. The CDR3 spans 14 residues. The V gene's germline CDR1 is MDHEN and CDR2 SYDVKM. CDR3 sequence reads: CASSDTGGRPEAFF. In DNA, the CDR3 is TGTGCCAGCAGCGACACCGGGGGGAGGCCTGAAGCTTTCTTT.

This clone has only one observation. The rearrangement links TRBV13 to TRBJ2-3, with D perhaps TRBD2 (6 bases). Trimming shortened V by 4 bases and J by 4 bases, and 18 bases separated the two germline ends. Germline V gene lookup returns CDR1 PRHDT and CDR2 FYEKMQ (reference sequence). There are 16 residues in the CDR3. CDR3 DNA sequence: TGTGCCAGCAGCTCGAGAGCTGGTACGGGGGCAGATACGCAGTATTTT. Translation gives CASSSRAGTGADTQYF. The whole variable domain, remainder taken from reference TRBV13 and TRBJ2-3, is AAGVIQSPRHLIKEKRETATLKCYPIPRHDTVYWYQQGPGQDPQFLISFYEKMQSDKGSIPDRFSAQQFSDYHSELNMSSLELGDSALYFCASSSRAGTGADTQYFGPGTRLTVL.

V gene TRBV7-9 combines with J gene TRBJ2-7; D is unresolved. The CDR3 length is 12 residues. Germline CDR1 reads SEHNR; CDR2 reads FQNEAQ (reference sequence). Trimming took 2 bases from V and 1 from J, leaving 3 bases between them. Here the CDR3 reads CASSLYSYEQYF. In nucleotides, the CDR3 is TGTGCCAGCAGCTTATATTCCTACGAGCAGTACTTC. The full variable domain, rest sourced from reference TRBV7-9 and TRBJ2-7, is DTGVSQNPRHKITKRGQNVTFRCDPISEHNRLYWYRQTLGQGPEFLTYFQNEAQLEKSRLLSDRFSAERPKGSFSTLEIQRTEQGDSAMYLCASSLYSYEQYFGPGTRLTVT.

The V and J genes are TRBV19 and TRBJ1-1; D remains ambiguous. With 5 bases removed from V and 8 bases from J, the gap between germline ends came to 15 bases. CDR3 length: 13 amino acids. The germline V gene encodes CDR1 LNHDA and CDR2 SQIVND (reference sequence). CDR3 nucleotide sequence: TGTGCCAGTAGTGCGTCCCTTTACGGGGAAGCTTTCTTT. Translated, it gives CASSASLYGEAFF.

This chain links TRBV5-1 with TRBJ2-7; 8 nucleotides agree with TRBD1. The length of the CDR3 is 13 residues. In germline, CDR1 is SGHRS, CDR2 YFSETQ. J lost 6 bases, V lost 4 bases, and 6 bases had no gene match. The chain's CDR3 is CASSMGQASEQYF. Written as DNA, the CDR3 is TGCGCCAGCAGCATGGGACAGGCGAGCGAGCAGTACTTC.

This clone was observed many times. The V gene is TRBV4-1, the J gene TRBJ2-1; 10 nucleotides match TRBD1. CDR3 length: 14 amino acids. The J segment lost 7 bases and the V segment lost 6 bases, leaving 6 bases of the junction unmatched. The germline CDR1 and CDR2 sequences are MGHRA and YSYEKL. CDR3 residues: CASRPGQGRNEQFF. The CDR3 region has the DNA TGCGCCAGCAGGCCGGGACAGGGGCGGAATGAGCAGTTCTTC.

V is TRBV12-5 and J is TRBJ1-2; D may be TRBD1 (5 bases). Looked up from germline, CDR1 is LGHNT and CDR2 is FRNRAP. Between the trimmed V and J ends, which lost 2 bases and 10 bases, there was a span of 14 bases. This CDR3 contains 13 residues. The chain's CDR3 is CASGLWTPNDYTF. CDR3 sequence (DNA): TGTGCTAGTGGTTTGTGGACACCCAATGACTACACCTTC.

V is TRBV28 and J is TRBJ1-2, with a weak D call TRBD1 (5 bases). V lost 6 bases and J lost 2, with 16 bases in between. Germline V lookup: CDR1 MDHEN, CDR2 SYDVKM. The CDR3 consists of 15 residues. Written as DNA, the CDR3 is TGTGCCAGCAGGAACCCGGACAACCCAAACTATGGCTACACCTTC. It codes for CASRNPDNPNYGYTF.